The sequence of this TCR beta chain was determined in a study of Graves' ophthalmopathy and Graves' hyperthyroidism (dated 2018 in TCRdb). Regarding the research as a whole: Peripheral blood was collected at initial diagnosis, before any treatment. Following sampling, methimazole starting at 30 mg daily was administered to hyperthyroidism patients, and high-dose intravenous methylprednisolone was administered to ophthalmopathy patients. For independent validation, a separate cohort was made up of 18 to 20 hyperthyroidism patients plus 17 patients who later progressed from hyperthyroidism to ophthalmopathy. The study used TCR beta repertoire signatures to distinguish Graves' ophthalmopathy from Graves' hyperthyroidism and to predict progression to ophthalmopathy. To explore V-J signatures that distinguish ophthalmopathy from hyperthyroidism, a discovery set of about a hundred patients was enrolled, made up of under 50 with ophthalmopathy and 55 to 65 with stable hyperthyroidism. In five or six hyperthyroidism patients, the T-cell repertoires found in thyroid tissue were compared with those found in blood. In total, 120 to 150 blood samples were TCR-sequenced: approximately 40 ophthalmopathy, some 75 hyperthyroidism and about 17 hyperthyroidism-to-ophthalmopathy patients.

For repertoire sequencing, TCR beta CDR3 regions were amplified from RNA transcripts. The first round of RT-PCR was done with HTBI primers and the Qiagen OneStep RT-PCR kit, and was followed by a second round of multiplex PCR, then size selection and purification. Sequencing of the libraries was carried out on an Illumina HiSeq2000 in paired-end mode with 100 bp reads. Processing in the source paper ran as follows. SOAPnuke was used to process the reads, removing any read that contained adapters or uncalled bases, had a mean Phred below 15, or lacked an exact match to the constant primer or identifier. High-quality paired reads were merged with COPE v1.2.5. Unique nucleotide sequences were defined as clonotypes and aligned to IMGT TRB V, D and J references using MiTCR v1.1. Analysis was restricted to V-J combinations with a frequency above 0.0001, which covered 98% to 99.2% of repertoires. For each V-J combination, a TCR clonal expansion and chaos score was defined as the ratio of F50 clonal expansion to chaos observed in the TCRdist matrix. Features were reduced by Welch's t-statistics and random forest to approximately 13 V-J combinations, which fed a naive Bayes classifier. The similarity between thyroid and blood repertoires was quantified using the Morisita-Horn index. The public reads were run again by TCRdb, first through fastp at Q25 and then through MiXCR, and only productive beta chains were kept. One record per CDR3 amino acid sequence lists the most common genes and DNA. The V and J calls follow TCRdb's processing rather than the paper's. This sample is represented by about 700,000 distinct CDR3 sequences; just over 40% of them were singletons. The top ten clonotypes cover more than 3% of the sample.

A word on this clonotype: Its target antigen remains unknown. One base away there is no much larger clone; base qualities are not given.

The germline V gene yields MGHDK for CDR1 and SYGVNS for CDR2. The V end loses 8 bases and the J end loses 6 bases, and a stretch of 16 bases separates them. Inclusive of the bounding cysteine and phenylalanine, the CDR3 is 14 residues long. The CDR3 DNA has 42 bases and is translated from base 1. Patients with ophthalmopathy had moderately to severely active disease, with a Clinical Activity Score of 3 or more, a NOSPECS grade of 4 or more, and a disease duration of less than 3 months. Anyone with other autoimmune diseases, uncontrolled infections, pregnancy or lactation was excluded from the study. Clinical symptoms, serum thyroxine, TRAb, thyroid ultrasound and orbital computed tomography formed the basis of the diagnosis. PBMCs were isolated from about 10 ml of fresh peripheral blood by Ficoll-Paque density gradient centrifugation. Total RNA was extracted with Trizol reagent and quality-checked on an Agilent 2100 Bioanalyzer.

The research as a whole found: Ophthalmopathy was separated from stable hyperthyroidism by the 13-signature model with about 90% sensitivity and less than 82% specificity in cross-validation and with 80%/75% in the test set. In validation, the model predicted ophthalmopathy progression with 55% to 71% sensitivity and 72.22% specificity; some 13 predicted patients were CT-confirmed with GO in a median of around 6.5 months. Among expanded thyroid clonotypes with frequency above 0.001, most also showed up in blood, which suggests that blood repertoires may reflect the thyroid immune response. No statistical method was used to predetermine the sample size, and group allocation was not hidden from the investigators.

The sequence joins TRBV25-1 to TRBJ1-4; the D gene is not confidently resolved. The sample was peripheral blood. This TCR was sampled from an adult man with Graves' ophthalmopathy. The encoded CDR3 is CASQSSATDEKLFF. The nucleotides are TGTGCCAGCCAAAGTTCAGCGACGGATGAAAAACTGTTTTTT.